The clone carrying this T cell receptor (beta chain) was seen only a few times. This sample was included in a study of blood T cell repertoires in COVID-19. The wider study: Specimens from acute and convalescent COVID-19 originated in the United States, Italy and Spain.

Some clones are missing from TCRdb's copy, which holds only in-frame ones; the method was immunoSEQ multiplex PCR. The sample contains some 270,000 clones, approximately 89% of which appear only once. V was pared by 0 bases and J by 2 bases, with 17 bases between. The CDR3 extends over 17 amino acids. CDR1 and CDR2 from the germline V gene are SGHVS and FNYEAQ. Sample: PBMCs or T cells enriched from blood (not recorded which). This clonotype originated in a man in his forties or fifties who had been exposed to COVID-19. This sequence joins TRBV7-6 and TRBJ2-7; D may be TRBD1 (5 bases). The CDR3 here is CASSLARGKQETYEQYF. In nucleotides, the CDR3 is TGTGCCAGCAGCTTAGCGCGAGGAAAACAGGAAACCTACGAGCAGTACTTC.